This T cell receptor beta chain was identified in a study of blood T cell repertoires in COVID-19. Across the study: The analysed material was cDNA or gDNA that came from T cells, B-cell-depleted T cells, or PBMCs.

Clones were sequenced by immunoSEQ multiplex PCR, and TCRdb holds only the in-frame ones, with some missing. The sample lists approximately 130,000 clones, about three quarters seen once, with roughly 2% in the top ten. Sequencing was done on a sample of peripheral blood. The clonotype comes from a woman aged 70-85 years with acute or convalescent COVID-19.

The chain's CDR3 is CASSQRQVATNEKLFF. The CDR3 bases are TGTGCCAGCAGCCAACGACAGGTTGCAACTAATGAAAAACTGTTTTTT. J is TRBJ1-4 and V is TRBV4-2, with D maybe TRBD1 (6 bases). The CDR3 runs 16 residues. The V gene's germline CDR1 is LGHNA and CDR2 YNFKEQ. Trimming pared 2 bases from V and 0 bases from J, leaving 10 bases between.